The 18 T cell receptor beta chains presented below share a single source sample, sequenced in a study of graft-versus-host responses after intestinal transplantation. Their target antigens are unknown. The table came from immunoSEQ multiplex PCR; TCRdb's copy has only in-frame clones and leaves some out. The sample carries around 100,000 clones, approximately 94% recorded once. The specimen was unstimulated CD4+ T cells sorted from spleen or lymph node cells, collected before transplant. The receptors come from a human donor who was the organ donor for an intestinal transplant.

The chain employs TRBV20-1 and TRBJ1-4; D call uncertain. V was shortened by 0 bases and J by 14 bases, with 10 bases between the two germline ends. CDR3 length: 11 amino acids. Germline assignment: CDR1 DFQATT and CDR2 SNEGSKA (reference sequence). The CDR3, as DNA: TGCAGTGCTAGAGATCGGGGTGAGCTGTTTTTT. Amino acids: CSARDRGELFF.

The rearrangement uses TRBV19 and TRBJ1-3; D unresolved. The germline V gene encodes CDR1 LNHDA and CDR2 SQIVND (reference sequence). CDR3 size: 14 residues. The V gene lost 0 bases and the J gene lost 8 bases, with 11 bases spanning the gap. The CDR3 loop reads CASSIDPEVDTIYF. The CDR3 coding sequence is TGTGCCAGTAGTATAGACCCGGAGGTGGACACCATATATTTT.

This clone showed up just once. This chain joins TRBV9 and TRBJ2-1; 14 nucleotides match TRBD2. With V trimmed by 5 bases and J by 6 bases, 4 bases remained unmatched. There are 15 residues in the CDR3. Germline V gene lookup returns CDR1 SGDLS and CDR2 YYNGEE. The CDR3 protein is CASSAGTSGSNEQFF. CDR3 sequence (DNA): TGTGCCAGCAGTGCCGGGACTAGCGGGAGCAATGAGCAGTTCTTC.

The V gene is TRBV4-3, the J gene TRBJ2-7, with 12 bases lining up with TRBD2. The trim removed 4 bases at V and 5 bases at J, leaving 6 bases unmatched. The CDR3 contains 15 residues. The germline V gene encodes CDR1 LGHNA and CDR2 YSLEER. The CDR3 is CASSPPTSGSHEQYF. The CDR3 DNA is TGCGCCAGCAGCCCCCCGACTAGCGGGAGTCACGAGCAGTACTTC.

The chain's CDR3 is CAWGQGVYEQYF. In nucleotides, the CDR3 is TGTGCCTGGGGACAGGGGGTATACGAGCAGTACTTC. The chain couples TRBV30 to TRBJ2-7; TRBD1 agrees at 10 bases. Germline loops: CDR1 GTSNPN, CDR2 SVGIG (reference sequence). Trimming took 5 bases from V and 4 from J; bases not matched to a gene: 2. The CDR3 contains 12 residues. The full variable domain, rest sourced from reference TRBV30 and TRBJ2-7, is SQTIHQWPATLVQPVGSPLSLECTVEGTSNPNLYWYRQAAGRGLQLLFYSVGIGQISSEVPQNLSASRPQDRQFILSSKKLLLSDSGFYLCAWGQGVYEQYFGPGTRLTVT.

The chain joins TRBV7-6 to TRBJ2-1; D perhaps matches TRBD2 (6 bases). CDR3 length equals 16 residues. V was pared by 1 base and J by 3 bases, with 13 bases between. Per germline, CDR1 SGHVS and CDR2 FNYEAQ. This CDR3 reads CASSLVPRERYNEQFF. In nucleotides, the CDR3 is TGTGCCAGCAGCTTAGTTCCCCGGGAGCGCTACAATGAGCAGTTCTTC.

V is TRBV6-1 and J is TRBJ2-1, with TRBD2 identical over 10 bases. The V gene end was trimmed by 7 bases and the J gene end by 6 bases; junction bases not matched to a gene: 6. The germline V gene encodes CDR1 MNHNS and CDR2 SASEGT. CDR3 length: 14 residues. The CDR3 nucleotides read TGTGCCAGCACTAGCGGGAGATCGAGCAATGAGCAGTTCTTC. It yields the protein CASTSGRSSNEQFF.

V usage is TRBV2 and J usage is TRBJ2-6; perhaps TRBD1 as D (6 bases). Trimming shortened V by 5 bases and J by 4 bases, and 12 bases separated the two germline ends. CDR1 and CDR2 from the germline V gene are SNHLY and FYNNEI. This CDR3 comprises 15 residues. CDR3 bases: TGTGCCAGCAGTTCAGGGGCGGGCGGGGCCAACGTCCTGACTTTC. Residues: CASSSGAGGANVLTF.

The chain is built from TRBV4-3 and TRBJ2-3, with a weak D call TRBD1 (6 bases). Per the germline V gene, CDR1 is LGHNA and CDR2 is YSLEER. Trimming stripped 4 bases from V and 7 bases from J, with 12 bases between. The CDR3 loop spans 13 amino acids. The CDR3 loop is CASSPGHLNTQYF. In DNA, the CDR3 is TGCGCCAGCAGCCCGGGACACCTTAATACGCAGTATTTT.

The V and J genes are TRBV19 and TRBJ1-6; D unclear. The length of the CDR3 is 14 residues. Germline V gene lookup returns CDR1 LNHDA and CDR2 SQIVND (reference sequence). Trimming cost V 5 bases and J 7 bases, with 12 bases left between them. CDR3 DNA sequence: TGTGCCAGTAGTCCCCGGACGGGAAATTCACCCCTCCACTTT. Protein sequence: CASSPRTGNSPLHF.

V usage is TRBV6-6 and J usage is TRBJ2-1; D remains ambiguous. In germline, CDR1 is MNHNY, CDR2 SVGAGI (reference sequence). The V end was cut by 5 bases, the J end by 7 bases, with 15 bases between. The CDR3 sequence is 14 residues long. CDR3 sequence: CASSRPREQNEQFF. The CDR3 coding sequence is TGTGCCAGCAGTCGACCACGCGAACAGAATGAGCAGTTCTTC.

V and J are TRBV6-1 and TRBJ1-2; the D is unclear. CDR3 length: 12 amino acids. Germline V CDR1 and CDR2: MNHNS, SASEGT. V was shortened by 4 bases and J by 8 bases, with 11 bases between the two germline ends. The CDR3 DNA follows: TGTGCCAGCAGTGTGGCAGGCCACGGCTACACCTTC. Translated: CASSVAGHGYTF.

The V and J genes are TRBV19 and TRBJ1-2, with D uncertain. The CDR3 length is 14 residues. V shed 6 bases and J shed 7 bases, with 18 bases lying between them. Germline CDR1 reads LNHDA; CDR2 reads SQIVND (reference sequence). The CDR3 DNA reads as TGTGCCAGTAGGGTTCGGGGATCCTTCGGTGGCTACACCTTC. Translation: CASRVRGSFGGYTF.

V and J are TRBV7-9 and TRBJ1-1; a weak D match, TRBD1 (5 bases). The CDR3 extends over 14 amino acids. CDR1 SEHNR and CDR2 FQNEAQ come from the germline V gene (reference sequence). V lost 3 bases and J 4 bases, leaving 12 bases between the germline ends. The DNA of the CDR3 is TGTGCCAGCAGCTTTTCCAGGGCGAGCACTGAAGCTTTCTTT. Protein sequence: CASSFSRASTEAFF.

The chain uses TRBV6-5 and TRBJ2-2; D is possibly TRBD2 (6 bases). CDR3 length: 15 residues. Germline V CDR1 and CDR2: MNHEY, SVGAGI. Trimming left V 5 bases short and J 6 bases short, with 16 bases between. As DNA, the CDR3 is TGTGCCAGCAGTGCTCTAATTACTAGCCCCGGGGAGCTGTTTTTT. Its protein is CASSALITSPGELFF.

V is TRBV19 and J is TRBJ1-4; D might be TRBD1 (5 bases). The ends were cut back, 6 bases at V and 7 bases at J, with 9 bases in the middle. There are 12 residues in the CDR3. Germline assignment: CDR1 LNHDA and CDR2 SQIVND (reference sequence). CDR3 nucleotides: TGTGCCAGTAGGTCCACAGGTGAAAAACTGTTTTTT. Protein product: CASRSTGEKLFF. The variable domain in full, completed from reference TRBV19 and TRBJ1-4, reads DGGITQSPKYLFRKEGQNVTLSCEQNLNHDAMYWYRQDPGQGLRLIYYSQIVNDFQKGDIAEGYSVSREKKESFPLTVTSAQKNPTAFYLCASRSTGEKLFFGSGTQLSVL.

This clone was seen only once. The chain combines TRBV19 with TRBJ2-7; 9 nucleotides match TRBD1. The CDR3 spans 16 residues. The germline V gene has CDR1 LNHDA and CDR2 SQIVND (reference sequence). The V and J ends lost 0 bases and 1 base, in that order; junction bases with no gene match: 4. The chain's CDR3 is CASSIDVGTGSYEQYF. CDR3 DNA: TGTGCCAGTAGTATAGATGTCGGGACAGGGTCCTACGAGCAGTACTTC.

The CDR3 DNA reads TGCGCCAGCAGCTTGGGTTTCCTGGGCTCCTATAATGAAAAACTGTTTTTT. Its translation: CASSLGFLGSYNEKLFF. The genes are TRBV5-1 and TRBJ1-4, with D unclear. The germline V and J ends were trimmed by 0 bases and 4 bases, with 16 bases remaining between them. The CDR3 has 17 amino acids. Germline V gives CDR1 SGHRS, CDR2 YFSETQ.